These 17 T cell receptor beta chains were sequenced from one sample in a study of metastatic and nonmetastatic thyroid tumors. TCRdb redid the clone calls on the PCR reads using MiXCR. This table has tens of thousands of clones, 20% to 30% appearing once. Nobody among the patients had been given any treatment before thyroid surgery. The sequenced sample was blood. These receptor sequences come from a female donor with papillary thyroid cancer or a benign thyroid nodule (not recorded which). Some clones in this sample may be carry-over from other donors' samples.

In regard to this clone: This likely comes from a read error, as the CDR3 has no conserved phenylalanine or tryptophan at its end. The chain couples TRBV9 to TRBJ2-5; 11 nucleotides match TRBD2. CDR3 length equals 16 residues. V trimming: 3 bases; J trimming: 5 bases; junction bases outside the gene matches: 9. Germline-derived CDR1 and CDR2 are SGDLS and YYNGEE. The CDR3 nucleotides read TGTGCCAGCAGCGCACTAGCGGGAGAGGAAGGGGAGACCCAGTACTGC. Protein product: CASSALAGEEGETQYC.

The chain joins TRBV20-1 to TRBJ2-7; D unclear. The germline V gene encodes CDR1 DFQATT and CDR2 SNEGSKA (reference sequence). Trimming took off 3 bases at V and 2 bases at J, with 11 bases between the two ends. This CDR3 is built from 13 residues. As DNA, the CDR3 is TGCAGTGCTAGGGAAACACGTACCTACGAGCAGTACTTC. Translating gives CSARETRTYEQYF.

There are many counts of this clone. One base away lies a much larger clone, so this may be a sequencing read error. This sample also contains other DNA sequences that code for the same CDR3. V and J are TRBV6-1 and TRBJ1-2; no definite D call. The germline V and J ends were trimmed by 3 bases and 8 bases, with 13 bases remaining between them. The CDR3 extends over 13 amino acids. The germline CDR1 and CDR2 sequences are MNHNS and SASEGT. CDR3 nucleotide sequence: TGTGCCAGCAGTGAGCGATCTCGTTCAGGCTACACCTTC. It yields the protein CASSERSRSGYTF.

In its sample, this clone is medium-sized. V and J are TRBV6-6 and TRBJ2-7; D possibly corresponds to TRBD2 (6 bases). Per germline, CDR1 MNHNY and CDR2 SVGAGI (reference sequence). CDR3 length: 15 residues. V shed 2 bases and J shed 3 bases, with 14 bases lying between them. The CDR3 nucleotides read TGTGCCAGCAGTTACACGGCTAGCGCGAGCTACGAGCAGTACTTC. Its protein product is CASSYTASASYEQYF.

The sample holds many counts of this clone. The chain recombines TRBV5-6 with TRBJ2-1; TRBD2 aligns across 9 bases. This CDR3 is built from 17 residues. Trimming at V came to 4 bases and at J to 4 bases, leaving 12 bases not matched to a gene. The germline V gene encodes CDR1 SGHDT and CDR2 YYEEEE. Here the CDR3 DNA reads TGTGCCAGCAGCCTAAAACGGGCTAGCGGGGCTTACAATGAGCAGTTCTTC. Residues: CASSLKRASGAYNEQFF.

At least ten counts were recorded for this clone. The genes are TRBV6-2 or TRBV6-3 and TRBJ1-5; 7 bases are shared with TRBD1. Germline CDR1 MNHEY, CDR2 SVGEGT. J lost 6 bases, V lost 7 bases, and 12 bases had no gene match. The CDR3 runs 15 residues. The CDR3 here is CASTPTGVEGQPQHF. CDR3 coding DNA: TGTGCCAGCACCCCTACAGGGGTGGAGGGTCAGCCCCAGCATTTT.

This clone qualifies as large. The CDR3 DNA reads as TGTGCCAGCAGTTTCTCCCAGACAGGGAAAGTCGTTTACGAGCAGTACTTC. Its translation is CASSFSQTGKVVYEQYF. The chain is built from TRBV27 and TRBJ2-7; 7 bases fit TRBD1. J was trimmed by 4 bases and V by 3 bases; bases with no gene match: 15. The CDR3 length is 17 residues. Germline loops: CDR1 MNHEY, CDR2 SMNVEV (reference sequence).

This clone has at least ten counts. CDR3 nucleotide sequence: TGTGCCAGCAGCCCCGAGGCTAGCACAGATACGCAGTATTTT. Protein: CASSPEASTDTQYF. The V call is TRBV5-6, the J call TRBJ2-3; D remains ambiguous. Germline V lookup: CDR1 SGHDT, CDR2 YYEEEE. V lost 4 bases and J 0 bases, leaving 9 bases between the germline ends. The CDR3 is 14 amino acids.

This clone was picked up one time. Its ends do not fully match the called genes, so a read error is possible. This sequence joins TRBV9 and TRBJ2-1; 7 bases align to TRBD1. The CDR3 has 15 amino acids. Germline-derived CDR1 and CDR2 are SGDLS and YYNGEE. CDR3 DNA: TGTTCCAGCAGCGTGGAAGGGGGCGATTGTAATGAGCAGTTCTTC. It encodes CSSSVEGGDCNEQFF.

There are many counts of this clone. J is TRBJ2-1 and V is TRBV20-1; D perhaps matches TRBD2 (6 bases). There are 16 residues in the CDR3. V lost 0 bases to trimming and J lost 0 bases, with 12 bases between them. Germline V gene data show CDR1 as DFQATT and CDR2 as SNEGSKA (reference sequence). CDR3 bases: TGCAGTGCTAGAGAACTCGGGAGACTCTCCTACAATGAGCAGTTCTTC. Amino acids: CSARELGRLSYNEQFF.

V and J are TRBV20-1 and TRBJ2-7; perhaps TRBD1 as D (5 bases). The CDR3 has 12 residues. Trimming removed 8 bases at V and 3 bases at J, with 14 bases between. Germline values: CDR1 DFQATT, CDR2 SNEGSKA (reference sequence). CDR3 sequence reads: CSKTDISYEQYF. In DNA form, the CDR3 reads TGCAGTAAAACGGACATTAGCTACGAGCAGTACTTC.

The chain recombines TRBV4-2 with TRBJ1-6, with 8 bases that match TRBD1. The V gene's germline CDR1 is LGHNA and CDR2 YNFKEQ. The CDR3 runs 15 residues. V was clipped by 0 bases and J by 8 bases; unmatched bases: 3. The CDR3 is CASSQDPTGDSPLHF. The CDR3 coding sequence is TGTGCCAGCAGCCAAGATCCGACAGGGGATTCACCCCTCCACTTT.

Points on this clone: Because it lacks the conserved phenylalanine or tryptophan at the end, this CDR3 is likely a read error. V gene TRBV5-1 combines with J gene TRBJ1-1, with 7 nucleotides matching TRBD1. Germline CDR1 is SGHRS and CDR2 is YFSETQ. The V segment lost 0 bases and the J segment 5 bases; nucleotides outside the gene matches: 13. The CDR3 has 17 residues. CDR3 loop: CASSLARKGAKRTEAFL. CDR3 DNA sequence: TGCGCCAGCAGCTTGGCCCGTAAGGGGGCTAAGAGAACTGAAGCTTTCCTT.

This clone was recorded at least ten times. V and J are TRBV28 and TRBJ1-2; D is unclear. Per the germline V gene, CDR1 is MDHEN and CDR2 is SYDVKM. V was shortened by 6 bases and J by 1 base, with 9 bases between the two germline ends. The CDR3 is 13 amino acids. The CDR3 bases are TGTGCCAGCAGGATAACAGTTAACTATGGCTACACCTTC. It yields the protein CASRITVNYGYTF.

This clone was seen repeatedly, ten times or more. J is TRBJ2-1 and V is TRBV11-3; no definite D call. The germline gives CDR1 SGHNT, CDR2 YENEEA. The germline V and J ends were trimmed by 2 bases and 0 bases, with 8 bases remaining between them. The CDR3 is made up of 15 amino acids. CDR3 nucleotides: TGTGCCAGCAGCTTACGTGGGAACTCCTACAATGAGCAGTTCTTC. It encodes CASSLRGNSYNEQFF. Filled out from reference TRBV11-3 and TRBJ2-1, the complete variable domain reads EAGVVQSPRYKIIEKKQPVAFWCNPISGHNTLYWYLQNLGQGPELLIRYENEEAVDDSQLPKDRFSAERLKGVDSTLKIQPAELGDSAVYLCASSLRGNSYNEQFFGPGTRLTVL.

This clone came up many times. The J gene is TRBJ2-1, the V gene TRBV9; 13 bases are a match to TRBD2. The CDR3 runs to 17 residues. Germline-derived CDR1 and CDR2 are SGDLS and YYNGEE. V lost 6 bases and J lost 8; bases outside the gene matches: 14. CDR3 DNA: TGTGCCAGCACCGTGGGGACTAGCGGGATCAGGTTCGATGAGCAGTTCTTC. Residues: CASTVGTSGIRFDEQFF.

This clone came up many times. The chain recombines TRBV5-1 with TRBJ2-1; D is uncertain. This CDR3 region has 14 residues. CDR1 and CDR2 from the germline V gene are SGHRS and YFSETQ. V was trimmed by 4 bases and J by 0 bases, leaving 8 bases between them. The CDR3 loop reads CASSLQSSYNEQFF. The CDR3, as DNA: TGCGCCAGCAGCCTACAGAGCTCCTACAATGAGCAGTTCTTC. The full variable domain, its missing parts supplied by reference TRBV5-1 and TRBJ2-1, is KAGVTQTPRYLIKTRGQQVTLSCSPISGHRSVSWYQQTPGQGLQFLFEYFSETQRNKGNFPGRFSGRQFSNSRSEMNVSTLELGDSALYLCASSLQSSYNEQFFGPGTRLTVL.